This T cell receptor (beta chain) stems from a study of blood T cells in healthy people across ages. Study-level background: Per two T cells, about one barcoded beta molecule was captured through template switching. Study results and caveats: Nothing was known about donor CMV status, and this possibly confounded expanded clonotype changes.

Isolated per sample were at least 7 million PBMCs. Remarks on this clonotype: Its antigen remains unidentified.

Trimming left V 6 bases short and J 6 bases short, with 20 bases between. Germline values: CDR1 SQVTM, CDR2 ANQGSEA. CDR3 length: 14 amino acids. The second PCR ran about 7 to 12 cycles with a sample-barcoded 5' primer and J-beta primers. A single record per CDR3 protein comes from TCRdb applying MiXCR to the 5' RACE reads. This table has approximately 2,000,000 distinct CDR3 sequences, about two fifths appearing once. Sequenced material: blood. The receptor was isolated from a human donor in good health. V and J are TRBV29-1 and TRBJ1-2; no firm D call. The CDR3 region is CSVPKPDEWDGYTF. Written as DNA, the CDR3 is TGCAGCGTCCCCAAACCGGACGAGTGGGATGGCTACACCTTC.